Following are 29 T cell receptor beta chains from one sample sequenced in a study of blood T cell repertoires in COVID-19. Profiled with immunoSEQ multiplex PCR; TCRdb holds only in-frame clones, not every one. The sample lists about 200,000 clones; roughly 80% were seen once. Sequencing used peripheral blood. The receptors derive from a woman older than 75 with acute or convalescent COVID-19.

This chain links TRBV25-1 with TRBJ1-2; D is unclear. The V gene lost 2 bases and the J gene lost 5 bases, with 12 bases spanning the gap. Germline values: CDR1 MGHDK, CDR2 SYGVNS. This CDR3 comprises 14 residues. DNA of the CDR3: TGTGCCAGCAGTGAAGGTGCTTGGCCTTATGGCTACACCTTC. This translates into CASSEGAWPYGYTF.

CDR3 region: CATSDTGPQPQHF. The CDR3 DNA is TGTGCCACCAGTGATACAGGGCCTCAGCCCCAGCATTTT. The chain has TRBV24-1 and TRBJ1-5; maybe TRBD1 (6 bases). The V and J ends lost 3 bases and 6 bases respectively, with 8 bases between them. In germline, CDR1 is KGHDR, CDR2 SFDVKD. The length of the CDR3 is 13 residues.

The chain joins TRBV6-5 to TRBJ1-2, with 10 bases aligning to TRBD1. CDR3 length: 15 residues. CDR1 and CDR2 from the germline V gene are MNHEY and SVGAGI. The ends lost 6 bases at V and 8 bases at J; junction bases unmatched: 12. The CDR3 sequence is CASRPGTGAGRGYTF. The CDR3 DNA reads as TGTGCCAGCAGGCCCGGGACAGGGGCCGGTCGGGGCTACACCTTC.

V is TRBV27 and J is TRBJ1-6; 7 bases align to TRBD1. CDR3 length equals 14 residues. Germline V gene data show CDR1 as MNHEY and CDR2 as SMNVEV (reference sequence). V shed 6 bases and J 6 bases; nucleotides not matched to a gene: 5. The chain's CDR3 is CASRKTGVNSPLHF. CDR3 DNA sequence: TGTGCCAGCAGAAAAACAGGGGTTAATTCACCCCTCCACTTT.

The chain uses TRBV6-1 and TRBJ2-1, with 9 bases aligning to TRBD2. V dropped 3 bases and J dropped 0; count of bases not matched to a gene: 3. The CDR3 runs to 16 residues. The germline gives CDR1 MNHNS, CDR2 SASEGT. CDR3 sequence reads: CASSELAGSSYNEQFF. DNA of the CDR3: TGTGCCAGCAGTGAGCTAGCGGGAAGCTCCTACAATGAGCAGTTCTTC.

The chain carries TRBV15 and TRBJ2-7; D is perhaps TRBD1 (6 bases). The CDR3 is 15 amino acids. The ends were cut back, 1 base at V and 1 base at J, with 11 bases in the middle. CDR1 and CDR2 from the germline V gene are LNHNV and YYDKDF (reference sequence). The CDR3 nucleotides read TGTGCCACCAGCAGAGGGGGGCTGGGGTCCTACGAGCAGTACTTC. It encodes CATSRGGLGSYEQYF.

This chain connects TRBV4-1 to TRBJ1-4; possible D gene TRBD1, 6 bases. V was shortened by 0 bases and J by 5 bases, with 10 bases between the two germline ends. Germline-derived CDR1 and CDR2 are MGHRA and YSYEKL. This CDR3 is built from 15 residues. In DNA, the CDR3 is TGCGCCAGCAGCCAAGATCCAGGGGTCAATGAAAAACTGTTTTTT. Amino acids: CASSQDPGVNEKLFF.

The chain employs TRBV29-1 and TRBJ2-7; perhaps TRBD2 as D (5 bases). V shed 2 bases and J shed 4 bases, with 18 bases lying between them. The CDR3 totals 15 residues. Germline V gene sequence: CDR1 SQVTM, CDR2 ANQGSEA. The CDR3 sequence is CSVEWDAKAGYEQYF. The CDR3 region has the DNA TGCAGCGTTGAATGGGATGCCAAGGCGGGTTACGAGCAGTACTTC.

This sequence joins TRBV7-6 and TRBJ2-7, with 7 bases that match TRBD1. The CDR3 loop spans 14 amino acids. Germline CDR1 is SGHVS and CDR2 is FNYEAQ. The V segment lost 5 bases and the J segment 3 bases; nucleotides outside the gene matches: 7. The CDR3 region is CASSTDRIGYEQYF. As DNA, the CDR3 is TGTGCCAGCAGCACGGACAGGATCGGCTACGAGCAGTACTTC.

The CDR3 loop is CASTTTAGGLNEQFF. The CDR3 bases are TGCGCCAGCACAACGACAGCGGGAGGACTCAATGAGCAGTTCTTC. This chain links TRBV5-1 with TRBJ2-1; TRBD2 agrees at 9 bases. V shed 6 bases, J shed 6 bases, and the junction held 10 bases outside the gene matches. Germline CDR1 reads SGHRS; CDR2 reads YFSETQ. This CDR3 is built from 15 residues.

The sample holds one count of this clone. This sequence joins TRBV19 and TRBJ2-1; a possible D gene is TRBD2 (6 bases). In germline, CDR1 is LNHDA, CDR2 SQIVND (reference sequence). V lost 4 bases, J lost 3 bases, and 16 bases lay in between. The CDR3 runs 16 residues. CDR3 DNA sequence: TGTGCCAGTAGTACCCTACTAGCACGCAACTACAATGAGCAGTTCTTC. Its translation is CASSTLLARNYNEQFF.

This clone was detected only once. This rearrangement joins TRBV5-1 to TRBJ1-1, with 7 bases fitting TRBD1. Trimming at V came to 1 base and at J to 4 bases, leaving 13 bases not matched to a gene. The CDR3 runs to 17 residues. Germline CDR1 and CDR2: SGHRS and YFSETQ. CDR3: CASSLYRRGRGGTEAFF. The DNA for the CDR3 is TGCGCCAGCAGCTTGTACCGGAGGGGGCGCGGCGGCACTGAAGCTTTCTTT.

The chain couples TRBV7-6 to TRBJ2-3, with TRBD2 identical over 7 bases. CDR1 and CDR2 (germline): SGHVS, FNYEAQ. The V gene end was trimmed by 5 bases and the J gene end by 2 bases; junction bases not matched to a gene: 13. This CDR3 contains 17 residues. For the CDR3, the DNA is TGTGCCAGCAGCCCACGAACACCGGGAGGAGCCACAGATACGCAGTATTTT. Translated, it gives CASSPRTPGGATDTQYF. The full variable domain, its missing parts supplied by reference TRBV7-6 and TRBJ2-3, is GAGVSQSPRYKVTKRGQDVALRCDPISGHVSLYWYRQALGQGPEFLTYFNYEAQQDKSGLPNDRFSAERPEGSISTLTIQRTEQRDSAMYRCASSPRTPGGATDTQYFGPGTRLTVL.

This rearrangement joins TRBV6-5 to TRBJ1-2; D is perhaps TRBD1 (6 bases). V was pared by 5 bases and J by 8 bases, with 21 bases between. CDR3 length equals 15 residues. Germline CDR1 and CDR2: MNHEY and SVGAGI. CDR3 amino acids: CASSPRQDNIGGYTF. The CDR3 DNA reads as TGTGCCAGCAGTCCCCGACAGGATAATATAGGGGGCTACACCTTC.

The rearrangement links TRBV19 to TRBJ2-3, with D uncertain. The V and J ends lost 6 bases and 1 base respectively, with 11 bases between them. CDR3 size: 14 residues. The V gene's germline CDR1 is LNHDA and CDR2 SQIVND (reference sequence). The CDR3 DNA sequence: TGTGCCAGTAGCTCAAGCGAGGGCACAGATACGCAGTATTTT. Protein: CASSSSEGTDTQYF. Looking up the rest from reference TRBV19 and TRBJ2-3 gives the full variable domain: DGGITQSPKYLFRKEGQNVTLSCEQNLNHDAMYWYRQDPGQGLRLIYYSQIVNDFQKGDIAEGYSVSREKKESFPLTVTSAQKNPTAFYLCASSSSEGTDTQYFGPGTRLTVL.

The rearrangement uses TRBV7-2 and TRBJ2-5, with TRBD2 matching over 10 bases. The CDR3 contains 15 residues. Germline-derived CDR1 and CDR2 are SGHTA and FQGNSA. V dropped 4 bases and J dropped 6; count of bases not matched to a gene: 8. CDR3 in amino acids: CASSSRAGGLKTQYF. The CDR3 DNA follows: TGTGCCAGCAGCTCCCGAGCGGGAGGGCTAAAGACCCAGTACTTC.

The chain joins TRBV11-2 to TRBJ1-4; D unresolved. The CDR3 is 15 amino acids. Trimming left V 5 bases short and J 4 bases short, with 14 bases between. Germline CDR1 SGHAT, CDR2 FQNNGV. Written as DNA, the CDR3 is TGTGCCAGCAGCCGACCCACCACGGGTAATGAAAAACTGTTTTTT. It is translated as CASSRPTTGNEKLFF.

This sequence joins TRBV19 and TRBJ2-1, with D perhaps matching TRBD2 (5 bases). CDR3 size: 12 residues. Germline CDR1 LNHDA, CDR2 SQIVND (reference sequence). V was trimmed by 7 bases and J by 4 bases, leaving 8 bases between them. The CDR3 spells CASTTGYNEQFF. CDR3 DNA sequence: TGTGCCAGTACGACGGGGTACAATGAGCAGTTCTTC.

J is TRBJ2-1 and V is TRBV28, with 9 bases identical to TRBD1. The CDR3 contains 16 residues. The ends lost 6 bases at V and 7 bases at J; junction bases unmatched: 13. Germline CDR1 MDHEN, CDR2 SYDVKM. The CDR3 DNA sequence: TGTGCCAGCAGACCCTCCGGGACAGGGAGAGTAAATGAGCAGTTCTTC. Amino acid sequence: CASRPSGTGRVNEQFF.

This chain links TRBV11-2 with TRBJ1-6; the match to TRBD1 covers 10 bases. The J segment lost 9 bases and the V segment lost 0 bases, leaving 5 bases of the junction unmatched. The CDR3 loop spans 16 amino acids. Germline CDR1 reads SGHAT; CDR2 reads FQNNGV. The CDR3 DNA reads TGTGCCAGCAGCTTAGATCAGGGACAGGGGTTTTCACCCCTCCACTTT. The encoded protein is CASSLDQGQGFSPLHF.

V is TRBV6-5 and J is TRBJ2-1; 13 positions agree with TRBD2. The CDR3 runs to 15 residues. With 7 bases clipped from V and 9 bases from J, the junction kept 9 bases outside the gene matches. Germline assignment: CDR1 MNHEY and CDR2 SVGAGI. In nucleotides, the CDR3 is TGTGCCAGCATCCCACTAGCGGGGGGGTTCAGTGAGCAGTTCTTC. Protein: CASIPLAGGFSEQFF.

This clone was seen a handful of times. This chain connects TRBV6-5 to TRBJ2-1; 9 bases are a match to TRBD1. J lost 0 bases, V lost 8 bases, and 5 bases had no gene match. Looked up from germline, CDR1 is MNHEY and CDR2 is SVGAGI. CDR3 length: 15 residues. CDR3 nucleotides: TGTGCCAGCGGCTTGGACAGGGGCTCCTACAATGAGCAGTTCTTC. The encoded protein is CASGLDRGSYNEQFF.

The CDR3 is CATSRENRVNTEAFF. DNA for the CDR3: TGTGCCACCAGCAGAGAAAACAGGGTGAACACTGAAGCTTTCTTT. The rearrangement joins TRBV15 to TRBJ1-1; the D gene is possibly TRBD1 (6 bases). V dropped 0 bases and J dropped 0 bases, with 8 bases sitting between them. Germline V gives CDR1 LNHNV, CDR2 YYDKDF (reference sequence). This CDR3 spans 15 amino acids.

V usage is TRBV23-1 and J usage is TRBJ1-1; the match to TRBD1 covers 10 bases. TRBV23-1 is an ORF for which the function is uncertain. CDR3 length equals 17 residues. V lost 3 bases, J lost 4 bases, and 11 bases stayed unmatched. The CDR3 is CASSHLATGGGFTEAFF. The DNA of the CDR3 is TGCGCCAGCAGTCATTTAGCGACAGGGGGCGGTTTCACTGAAGCTTTCTTT.

V usage is TRBV19 and J usage is TRBJ2-5; 7 nucleotides agree with TRBD1. V shed 4 bases and J 4 bases; nucleotides not matched to a gene: 3. This CDR3 has 13 amino acids. Germline V lookup: CDR1 LNHDA, CDR2 SQIVND (reference sequence). Here the CDR3 reads CASSTDRAETQYF. The CDR3 nucleotides read TGTGCCAGTAGTACAGACAGGGCAGAGACCCAGTACTTC.

This clone appeared a single time. The rearrangement joins TRBV2 to TRBJ2-2; 9 nucleotides line up with TRBD2. The germline CDR1 and CDR2 sequences are SNHLY and FYNNEI. J gave up 1 base and V 6 bases, and 0 bases lay outside the gene matches. The CDR3 loop spans 14 amino acids. CDR3 nucleotides: TGTGCCAGCAGGACTAGCGGGAACACCGGGGAGCTGTTTTTT. Protein: CASRTSGNTGELFF.

The chain has TRBV5-1 and TRBJ2-3; maybe TRBD2 (5 bases). The CDR3 is 15 residues long. The germline CDR1 and CDR2 sequences are SGHRS and YFSETQ. V was trimmed by 2 bases and J by 1 base, leaving 11 bases between them. The CDR3 DNA sequence: TGCGCCAGCAGCTTCCTAGCACCTGGCACAGATACGCAGTATTTT. Translation: CASSFLAPGTDTQYF.

V and J are TRBV29-1 and TRBJ2-1; 10 positions match TRBD1. The CDR3 extends over 18 amino acids. Germline V gives CDR1 SQVTM, CDR2 ANQGSEA. After removal of 8 bases from V and 1 base from J, the junction contained 17 bases not matched to a gene. Here the CDR3 DNA reads TGCAGCACCCCCACCTATGGACAGGGGGTAAGGTCCTACAATGAGCAGTTCTTC. Its protein is CSTPTYGQGVRSYNEQFF.

This rearrangement joins TRBV7-9 to TRBJ1-2; 8 bases are a match to TRBD1. Germline CDR1 and CDR2: SEHNR and FQNEAQ (reference sequence). After removal of 5 bases from V and 2 bases from J, the junction contained 4 bases not matched to a gene. The CDR3 runs to 14 residues. The CDR3 sequence: CASSPTGANYGYTF. The CDR3, as DNA: TGTGCCAGCAGCCCGACAGGGGCCAACTATGGCTACACCTTC.